This T cell receptor (beta chain) originates from a study of blood T cell repertoires in COVID-19. Study overall: The United States, Italy and Spain were the sources of the acute and convalescent COVID-19 samples. T cells, B-cell-depleted T cells, or PBMCs supplied cDNA or gDNA.

The length of the CDR3 is 19 residues. V shed 2 bases and J 0 bases; nucleotides not matched to a gene: 8. Germline V gives CDR1 SGHVS, CDR2 FNYEAQ. In the authors' methods: From reference gene primer amplification, estimates of nucleated cell counts were derived. Data came from immunoSEQ multiplex PCR; TCRdb stores just in-frame clones and leaves some out. D and trimming come from the DNA, and the V and J calls and clone size come from that table. The profile covers about 42,000 clones, with roughly nine tenths appearing a single time and 0.3% to 0.5% taken by the ten largest. The TCR sequence derives from a human donor in a cohort sampled during active COVID-19. The sample was peripheral blood. The gene calls are TRBV7-6 and TRBJ2-1; 12 bases are shared with TRBD2. For the CDR3, the DNA is TGTGCCAGCAGCTTACACCCTAGCGGGGGGGCCAGCTCCTACAATGAGCAGTTCTTC. Amino acid sequence: CASSLHPSGGASSYNEQFF.